The 5 T cell receptor beta chains below all came from one sample that was sequenced in a study of vaccination and CD4 T cells after COVID-19. Treatment: roughly 10-day PBMC culture with coronavirus spike peptide pools or control peptides (ViraFEST assay). Which antigens these TCRs recognize remains unknown. Oncomine TCR Beta short-read sequencing was applied to DNA from cultured CD4+ T cells. Using its own MiXCR run on the PCR reads, TCRdb lists one record per CDR3 protein. The sample contains about 20,000 distinct CDR3 sequences, around 40% of which appear only once. Sequenced material: CD4+ T cells from blood, cultured in vitro, taken before SARS-CoV-2 vaccination. Receptors were obtained from a human donor who received a COVID-19 vaccine.

Only a few counts were recorded for this clonotype. V is TRBV19 and J is TRBJ1-1; weak D call: TRBD1 (5 bases). Germline V lookup: CDR1 LNHDA, CDR2 SQIVND (reference sequence). This CDR3 region has 15 residues. Trimming removed 5 bases from V and 0 bases from J, with 13 bases in between. The DNA for the CDR3 is TGTGCCAGTAGTCGGCAGGGCGTGGTGAACACTGAAGCTTTCTTT. Residues: CASSRQGVVNTEAFF.

This clonotype was observed a handful of times. The chain recombines TRBV5-6 with TRBJ2-6, with D perhaps TRBD1 (7 bases). The V and J ends lost 2 bases and 0 bases respectively, with 9 bases between them. The CDR3 spans 16 residues. Germline V CDR1 and CDR2: SGHDT, YYEEEE. The CDR3 coding sequence is TGTGCCAGCAGCTTTCAGGGGGGCTCTGGGGCCAACGTCCTGACTTTC. Its protein is CASSFQGGSGANVLTF.

The table lists this clonotype with a few counts. J is TRBJ1-3 and V is TRBV20-1; TRBD1 aligns across 7 bases. Germline V gene sequence: CDR1 DFQATT, CDR2 SNEGSKA (reference sequence). V trimming: 3 bases; J trimming: 2 bases; junction bases outside the gene matches: 10. The CDR3 totals 16 residues. In DNA, the CDR3 is TGCAGTGCTAGCGGGGGGGCGGGGACAGCTGGAAACACCATATATTTT. Translating gives CSASGGAGTAGNTIYF.

The rearrangement links TRBV5-1 to TRBJ2-3, with a tentative D call TRBD1 (6 bases). Trimming stripped 8 bases from V and 2 bases from J, with 15 bases between. The CDR3 totals 14 residues. Germline CDR1 reads SGHRS; CDR2 reads YFSETQ. The CDR3 DNA sequence: TGCGCCAGTAGCACGGACAGACTCACAGATACGCAGTATTTT. Protein product: CASSTDRLTDTQYF.

V usage is TRBV2 and J usage is TRBJ1-5, with 9 bases matching TRBD1. Per germline, CDR1 SNHLY and CDR2 FYNNEI. The junction had 4 bases not matched to a gene; V was cut back by 6 bases and J by 7 bases. The CDR3 is made up of 13 amino acids. CDR3 sequence: CASREDRGQPQHF. The CDR3 nucleotides read TGTGCCAGCAGAGAGGACAGGGGACAGCCCCAGCATTTT.